These 7 T cell receptor beta chains came from one sample sequenced in a study of CD8 T cells in Susac syndrome. The RNA, roughly 0.5 to 1 ug, was put through reverse transcription using random hexamers. Each CDR3 protein gets one entry after TCRdb re-called the immunoSEQ multiplex PCR reads with MiXCR. The sample holds approximately 190,000 distinct CDR3 sequences; almost 96% are singletons and the top ten take around 0.092%. Sequenced material: CD4+ T cells from PBMCs. The receptors come from a human donor with Susac syndrome.

The chain employs TRBV30 and TRBJ2-3; tentative D call: TRBD2 (6 bases). This CDR3 has 16 residues. The V gene's germline CDR1 is GTSNPN and CDR2 SVGIG (reference sequence). The ends were cut back, 1 base at V and 1 base at J, with 15 bases in the middle. CDR3 sequence (DNA): TGTGCCTGGAGTGCCGCTTCGGGGGACGGCACAGATACGCAGTATTTT. Protein: CAWSAASGDGTDTQYF. Full variable domain (outside the CDR3, taken from reference TRBV30 and TRBJ2-3): SQTIHQWPATLVQPVGSPLSLECTVEGTSNPNLYWYRQAAGRGLQLLFYSVGIGQISSEVPQNLSASRPQDRQFILSSKKLLLSDSGFYLCAWSAASGDGTDTQYFGPGTRLTVL.

This clonotype has a single count. This chain uses TRBV11-2 with TRBJ1-2; the D gene is possibly TRBD1 (5 bases). CDR1 and CDR2 (germline): SGHAT, FQNNGV. This CDR3 has 13 residues. V shed 0 bases and J shed 8 bases, with 10 bases lying between them. CDR3 DNA: TGTGCCAGCAGCTTAGAGGCAGGGTTAGGCTACACCTTC. The encoded protein is CASSLEAGLGYTF.

The chain links TRBV30 to TRBJ1-6; D remains ambiguous. Per the germline V gene, CDR1 is GTSNPN and CDR2 is SVGIG (reference sequence). The CDR3 totals 13 residues. Trimming removed 2 bases at V and 7 bases at J, with 9 bases between. In nucleotides, the CDR3 is TGTGCCTGGAGTAAACCAGCAAATTCACCCCTCCACTTT. It codes for CAWSKPANSPLHF.

The V and J genes are TRBV18 and TRBJ1-1; D is unresolved. Germline V gene data show CDR1 as KGHSH and CDR2 as LQKENI. The CDR3 contains 14 residues. V was shortened by 3 bases and J by 4 bases, with 12 bases between the two germline ends. The CDR3 sequence: CASSPTYPGTEAFF. CDR3 DNA: TGTGCCAGCTCACCGACGTACCCGGGCACTGAAGCTTTCTTT. Complete variable domain (other parts from reference TRBV18 and TRBJ1-1): NAGVMQNPRHLVRRRGQEARLRCSPMKGHSHVYWYRQLPEEGLKFMVYLQKENIIDESGMPKERFSAEFPKEGPSILRIQQVVRGDSAAYFCASSPTYPGTEAFFGQGTRLTVV.

J is TRBJ2-3 and V is TRBV19; no reliable D call. Germline-derived CDR1 and CDR2 are LNHDA and SQIVND (reference sequence). Trimming pared 5 bases from V and 10 bases from J, leaving 16 bases between. The CDR3 sequence is 13 residues long. CDR3 region: CASSFPPSFAQYF. The CDR3, as DNA: TGTGCCAGTAGTTTCCCCCCCTCCTTCGCGCAGTATTTT.

The rearrangement uses TRBV28 and TRBJ1-2; D remains ambiguous. This CDR3 is built from 13 residues. With 6 bases removed from V and 9 bases from J, the gap between germline ends came to 17 bases. Germline loops: CDR1 MDHEN, CDR2 SYDVKM. CDR3: CASRDPSRGRYTF. CDR3 in DNA: TGTGCCAGCAGAGACCCCTCTCGGGGTCGCTACACCTTC.

The V call is TRBV20-1, the J call TRBJ2-1; 7 nucleotides agree with TRBD1. Germline V lookup: CDR1 DFQATT, CDR2 SNEGSKA (reference sequence). The CDR3 contains 12 residues. V gave up 4 bases and J gave up 7 bases; unmatched junction bases: 4. CDR3 nucleotide sequence: TGCAGTGCTACAGGGGGTATAAATGAGCAGTTCTTC. This encodes CSATGGINEQFF.